A single sample gave rise to the 18 T cell receptor beta chains below, sequenced in a study of CD8+ T cells in alopecia areata. Treatment here: oral pan-JAK inhibitor, 5-10 mg twice daily. Extracted RNA was reverse transcribed into cDNA, the sequencing template. Profiling relied on immunoSEQ multiplex PCR, and the TCRdb table lists in-frame clones only, not all of them. The table shows about 120,000 clones, with around 53% occurring only once. Sequencing used CD4+ T cells sorted from blood, obtained at week 4, from a patient treated with tofacitinib. These receptors came from a human donor with alopecia areata.

V usage is TRBV11-2 and J usage is TRBJ2-5, with 8 positions matching TRBD1. The J segment lost 6 bases and the V segment lost 5 bases, leaving 11 bases of the junction unmatched. Germline CDR1 SGHAT, CDR2 FQNNGV. The CDR3 runs to 15 residues. The DNA for the CDR3 is TGTGCCAGCAGCGTATCAGGGGGCGCCGGCCAGACCCAGTACTTC. Translating it yields CASSVSGGAGQTQYF.

The V gene is TRBV18, the J gene TRBJ2-1, with D possibly being TRBD1 or TRBD2 (5 bases each). Germline V gene lookup returns CDR1 KGHSH and CDR2 LQKENI. CDR3 length equals 14 residues. V lost 5 bases, J lost 3 bases, and 11 bases lay in between. This CDR3 reads CASSSRDGYNEQFF. CDR3 DNA sequence: TGTGCCAGCTCAAGCCGGGACGGCTACAATGAGCAGTTCTTC.

This rearrangement joins TRBV29-1 to TRBJ2-1, with D perhaps matching TRBD2 (5 bases). The CDR3 contains 13 residues. The V and J ends lost 7 bases and 2 bases respectively, with 12 bases between them. Germline CDR1 reads SQVTM; CDR2 reads ANQGSEA. The CDR3 DNA follows: TGCAGCGCCCGTGGGCGGGCCTACAATGAGCAGTTCTTC. Amino acids: CSARGRAYNEQFF.

This clone appeared a few times. This rearrangement joins TRBV2 to TRBJ2-1, with 8 positions matching TRBD2. Trimming took 6 bases from V and 8 from J; bases not matched to a gene: 6. The CDR3 sequence is 13 residues long. CDR1 SNHLY and CDR2 FYNNEI come from the germline V gene. The CDR3 coding sequence is TGTGCCAGCAGGGGGACTAGGAACTATGAGCAGTTCTTC. It codes for CASRGTRNYEQFF.

J is TRBJ1-2 and V is TRBV7-9, with a weak D call TRBD1 (5 bases). There are 14 residues in the CDR3. V was clipped by 1 base and J by 2 bases, with 8 bases between them. The germline V gene encodes CDR1 SEHNR and CDR2 FQNEAQ (reference sequence). CDR3 protein: CASSLDRNNYGYTF. In nucleotides, the CDR3 is TGTGCCAGCAGCTTAGACAGGAACAACTATGGCTACACCTTC.

This clone showed up just a few times. The chain is built from TRBV19 and TRBJ1-4; no reliable D call. V dropped 4 bases and J dropped 8 bases, with 17 bases sitting between them. CDR1 and CDR2 (germline): LNHDA, SQIVND (reference sequence). The length of the CDR3 is 15 residues. The CDR3, as DNA: TGTGCCAGTAGTAAGGGCCTACCGGGCGGCGAAAAACTGTTTTTT. This gives the protein CASSKGLPGGEKLFF.

This clone has a handful of counts. This chain uses TRBV14 with TRBJ2-5; weak D call: TRBD2 (6 bases). Between the trimmed V and J ends, which lost 4 bases and 2 bases, there was a span of 17 bases. The germline CDR1 and CDR2 sequences are SGHDN and FVKESK. The CDR3 covers 16 residues. CDR3 DNA sequence: TGTGCCAGCAGCCGACCTACAACCGGGACTCAAGAGACCCAGTACTTC. This sequence encodes CASSRPTTGTQETQYF.

This clone was counted only a few times. The J gene is TRBJ2-5, the V gene TRBV29-1; D is possibly TRBD1 (5 bases). The CDR3 has 11 amino acids. With 2 bases removed from V and 5 bases from J, the gap between germline ends came to 6 bases. The germline V gene has CDR1 SQVTM and CDR2 ANQGSEA. The CDR3 DNA reads as TGCAGCGTTGAACAGGGTGAGACCCAGTACTTC. Amino acid sequence: CSVEQGETQYF.

The V and J genes are TRBV6-1 and TRBJ2-1, with TRBD1 identical over 12 bases. Germline CDR1 reads MNHNS; CDR2 reads SASEGT. The J segment lost 9 bases and the V segment lost 4 bases, leaving 10 bases of the junction unmatched. This CDR3 is built from 16 residues. CDR3 protein: CASSVPAGQGAREQFF. The CDR3 DNA follows: TGTGCCAGCAGTGTTCCTGCGGGACAGGGGGCTCGTGAGCAGTTCTTC.

This clone turned up a few times. The V call is TRBV7-9, the J call TRBJ2-3; D gene uncertain. The CDR3 is made up of 11 amino acids. Trimming stripped 0 bases from V and 6 bases from J, with 1 base between. CDR1 is SEHNR, CDR2 FQNEAQ, per germline (reference sequence). The CDR3 sequence: CASSLADTQYF. The CDR3 DNA reads TGTGCCAGCAGCTTAGCTGATACGCAGTATTTT.

CDR3 nucleotides: TGCGCCAGCAGCTTTCAGGGGAACACTGAAGCTTTCTTT. Translation gives CASSFQGNTEAFF. V is TRBV5-1 and J is TRBJ1-1, with a possible D match to TRBD1 (5 bases). In germline, CDR1 is SGHRS, CDR2 YFSETQ. V was shortened by 2 bases and J by 1 base, with 6 bases between the two germline ends. The CDR3 consists of 13 residues. The entire variable domain, with the rest obtained from reference TRBV5-1 and TRBJ1-1, is as follows: KAGVTQTPRYLIKTRGQQVTLSCSPISGHRSVSWYQQTPGQGLQFLFEYFSETQRNKGNFPGRFSGRQFSNSRSEMNVSTLELGDSALYLCASSFQGNTEAFFGQGTRLTVV.

The chain joins TRBV2 to TRBJ1-2; D ambiguous. CDR1 is SNHLY and CDR2 is FYNNEI in the germline V gene. The length of the CDR3 is 15 residues. V was shortened by 2 bases and J by 8 bases, with 18 bases between the two germline ends. CDR3 coding DNA: TGTGCCAGCAGTGAATACAGCGGGTCTCGTGGCGGCTACACCTTC. Its protein product is CASSEYSGSRGGYTF.

This clone came up many times. The chain joins TRBV25-1 to TRBJ2-1, with D perhaps matching TRBD2 (6 bases). Per the germline V gene, CDR1 is MGHDK and CDR2 is SYGVNS. Trimming stripped 3 bases from V and 0 bases from J, with 9 bases between. CDR3 length: 15 residues. CDR3 nucleotides: TGTGCCAGCAGTGAGGCGGGGAGCTCCTACAATGAGCAGTTCTTC. This gives the protein CASSEAGSSYNEQFF.

CDR3 in DNA: TGTGCCTGGAGTCTCACCGGACAGCGTTACACAGATACGCAGTATTTT. Translated, it gives CAWSLTGQRYTDTQYF. The V gene is TRBV30, the J gene TRBJ2-3; D may be TRBD1 (6 bases). This CDR3 has 16 residues. V was trimmed by 2 bases and J by 2 bases, leaving 17 bases between them. CDR1 GTSNPN and CDR2 SVGIG come from the germline V gene (reference sequence).

The rearrangement links TRBV5-6 to TRBJ1-5; D may be TRBD1 (6 bases). The V end was cut by 4 bases, the J end by 3 bases, with 14 bases between. CDR3 length: 15 residues. Germline CDR1 and CDR2: SGHDT and YYEEEE. The CDR3 DNA is TGTGCCAGCAGCCCGGGTGGACAGATCAATCAGCCCCAGCATTTT. Residues: CASSPGGQINQPQHF. The entire variable domain, with the rest obtained from reference TRBV5-6 and TRBJ1-5, is as follows: DAGVTQSPTHLIKTRGQQVTLRCSPKSGHDTVSWYQQALGQGPQFIFQYYEEEERQRGNFPDRFSGHQFPNYSSELNVNALLLGDSALYLCASSPGGQINQPQHFGDGTRLSIL.

The chain has TRBV6-5 and TRBJ1-6; weak D call: TRBD1 (6 bases). V was pared by 6 bases and J by 9 bases, with 15 bases between. The CDR3 loop spans 14 amino acids. Germline CDR1 reads MNHEY; CDR2 reads SVGAGI. The CDR3 here is CASRQGLGGSPLHF. The CDR3 DNA reads TGTGCCAGCAGACAGGGCCTCGGTGGTTCACCCCTCCACTTT.

The chain is built from TRBV30 and TRBJ1-6; D is ambiguous. V gave up 2 bases and J gave up 1 base, with 18 bases separating them. This CDR3 is built from 18 residues. Germline V gene lookup returns CDR1 GTSNPN and CDR2 SVGIG (reference sequence). In DNA, the CDR3 is TGTGCCTGGAGTCGGGCCTTTGGGATGGCATCCTATAATTCACCCCTCCACTTT. Amino acid sequence: CAWSRAFGMASYNSPLHF.

This clone came up once. The rearrangement uses TRBV29-1 and TRBJ2-3; D is perhaps TRBD2 (6 bases). This CDR3 comprises 15 residues. Trimming cost V 1 base and J 1 base, with 12 bases left between them. Germline V CDR1 and CDR2: SQVTM, ANQGSEA. This CDR3 reads CSVEGRASGTDTQYF. The CDR3 bases are TGCAGCGTTGAAGGGCGAGCTAGCGGCACAGATACGCAGTATTTT.